This TCR beta chain came from a study of shared clonotypes between healthy human individuals. Overall study findings and caveats: Despite large depth, sorted-subset datasets appeared incompletely sequenced.

The germline V gene encodes CDR1 SGHRS and CDR2 YFSETQ. The CDR3 is made up of 17 amino acids. V shed 4 bases, J shed 7 bases, and the junction held 15 bases outside the gene matches. Worth noting for this clone: What it recognizes is unknown.

Generated by immunoSEQ multiplex PCR, the TCRdb table keeps only in-frame clones and is missing some. The sample has about 2.4 million clones; roughly 93% are singletons. The sample was naive CD4+ T cells from PBMCs. Subset meaning: CD45RA+ positively selected. This TCR came from a young man in good health. Some clones in this sample may be carry-over from other donors' samples. This chain links TRBV5-1 with TRBJ2-1; 9 nucleotides line up with TRBD2. In nucleotides, the CDR3 is TGCGCCAGCAGCCCCCGGCTGGCGGGAGGGCCGGTAAATGAGCAGTTCTTC. Protein: CASSPRLAGGPVNEQFF.